The next 15 T cell receptor beta chains were all read from a single sample in a study of T cell changes during pregnancy in multiple sclerosis. The assay was immunoSEQ multiplex PCR, and TCRdb's table has in-frame clones only and misses some. The sample includes approximately 63,000 clones, about nine tenths of them seen just once. The sequencing used peripheral blood, collected in the third trimester of pregnancy. These receptors all come from a female donor in good health, enrolled as a control in a pregnancy study.

V gene TRBV4-1 combines with J gene TRBJ1-2; maybe TRBD1 (5 bases). CDR1 MGHRA and CDR2 YSYEKL come from the germline V gene. Trimming removed 4 bases from V and 0 bases from J, with 15 bases in between. CDR3 length equals 16 residues. The CDR3 nucleotides read TGCGCCAGCAGCCCCATTCCCGGGGGATCTAACTATGGCTACACCTTC. Translated, it gives CASSPIPGGSNYGYTF.

This chain links TRBV29-1 with TRBJ1-1; D is perhaps TRBD1 (6 bases). V lost 7 bases and J 8 bases, leaving 14 bases between the germline ends. This CDR3 is built from 11 residues. Germline lookup yields CDR1 SQVTM and CDR2 ANQGSEA. The CDR3 region is CSGGTGTEAFF. CDR3 nucleotide sequence: TGCAGCGGCGGTACCGGGACAGAAGCTTTCTTT.

The table lists this clone with a few counts. The chain recombines TRBV30 with TRBJ1-1, with D possibly being TRBD1 (5 bases). The V gene lost 3 bases and the J gene lost 0 bases, with 8 bases spanning the gap. The CDR3 consists of 13 residues. From germline, CDR1 is GTSNPN and CDR2 SVGIG (reference sequence). DNA of the CDR3: TGTGCCTGGAGAAAGGGGTTGAACACTGAAGCTTTCTTT. It specifies CAWRKGLNTEAFF. Full variable domain (missing parts from reference TRBV30 and TRBJ1-1): SQTIHQWPATLVQPVGSPLSLECTVEGTSNPNLYWYRQAAGRGLQLLFYSVGIGQISSEVPQNLSASRPQDRQFILSSKKLLLSDSGFYLCAWRKGLNTEAFFGQGTRLTVV.

This clone qualifies as medium-sized. The chain uses TRBV15 and TRBJ2-7; 9 nucleotides line up with TRBD1. The CDR3 totals 15 residues. With 1 base clipped from V and 2 bases from J, the junction kept 3 bases outside the gene matches. Per the germline V gene, CDR1 is LNHNV and CDR2 is YYDKDF (reference sequence). CDR3 region: CATSRGQGEAYEQYF. In DNA form, the CDR3 reads TGTGCCACCAGCAGAGGACAGGGGGAGGCCTACGAGCAGTACTTC.

This clone was counted only a few times. The chain has TRBV5-4 and TRBJ1-1, with 11 bases that match TRBD1. CDR1 is SGHNT and CDR2 is YYREEE in the germline V gene (reference sequence). CDR3 length equals 13 residues. Unmatched junction bases numbered 5, after V lost 3 bases and J lost 10 bases. The CDR3 region is CASSYGTGGRAFF. The CDR3 nucleotides are TGTGCCAGCAGCTATGGGACAGGGGGTAGAGCTTTCTTT.

V gene TRBV6-6 combines with J gene TRBJ2-6; D unclear. The CDR3 spans 14 residues. Germline V lookup: CDR1 MNHNY, CDR2 SVGAGI (reference sequence). V dropped 8 bases and J dropped 4 bases, with 12 bases sitting between them. The CDR3 DNA follows: TGTGCCAGCTGGTTCGGGTCCGGGGCCAACGTCCTGACTTTC. Translation: CASWFGSGANVLTF.

The genes are TRBV6-5 and TRBJ1-2; 11 bases match TRBD1. CDR3 length: 15 residues. V shed 1 base, J shed 6 bases, and the junction held 4 bases outside the gene matches. Germline assignment: CDR1 MNHEY and CDR2 SVGAGI. The CDR3 loop is CASSYFGQGANGYTF. DNA of the CDR3: TGTGCCAGCAGTTACTTTGGACAGGGGGCGAATGGCTACACCTTC.

The chain carries TRBV13 and TRBJ2-5; 7 bases align to TRBD2. Trimming at V came to 0 bases and at J to 2 bases, leaving 12 bases not matched to a gene. In germline, CDR1 is PRHDT, CDR2 FYEKMQ (reference sequence). CDR3 length equals 18 residues. The CDR3 sequence: CASSLGLWGGGDQETQYF. Here the CDR3 DNA reads TGTGCCAGCAGCTTAGGCCTATGGGGGGGTGGGGATCAAGAGACCCAGTACTTC.

V gene TRBV6-1 combines with J gene TRBJ1-1; D may be TRBD1 (6 bases). V was cut by 6 bases and J by 6 bases, with 8 bases left in between. The CDR3 runs 11 residues. In germline, CDR1 is MNHNS, CDR2 SASEGT. CDR3 amino acids: CASSAGAEAFF. CDR3 DNA: TGTGCCAGCAGCGCAGGGGCTGAAGCTTTCTTT.

The chain is built from TRBV27 and TRBJ2-7, with 7 bases lining up with TRBD2. Germline loops: CDR1 MNHEY, CDR2 SMNVEV (reference sequence). The CDR3 consists of 14 residues. The V segment lost 3 bases and the J segment 5 bases; nucleotides outside the gene matches: 7. The CDR3 region has the DNA TGTGCCAGCAGTTTTCGGGGGGTTCGGGACGAGCAGTACTTC. Translation: CASSFRGVRDEQYF.

For the CDR3, the DNA is TGTGCCAGCAGTGAAGGAGGGGCCGGGGAGCTGTTTTTT. Its translation is CASSEGGAGELFF. The V call is TRBV6-4, the J call TRBJ2-2; D perhaps matches TRBD2 (6 bases). Per germline, CDR1 MRHNA and CDR2 SNTAGT. With 3 bases removed from V and 6 bases from J, the gap between germline ends came to 8 bases. This CDR3 is built from 13 residues.

This sequence joins TRBV19 and TRBJ2-7; D possibly corresponds to TRBD1 (7 bases). Germline V gives CDR1 LNHDA, CDR2 SQIVND (reference sequence). This CDR3 has 14 residues. Trimming removed 5 bases from V and 3 bases from J, with 14 bases in between. The DNA of the CDR3 is TGTGCCAGTAGTCCGCGGGACAGAGGCTACGAGCAGTACTTC. As protein: CASSPRDRGYEQYF.

The chain recombines TRBV23-1 with TRBJ1-5; D is undetermined. TRBV23-1 qualifies as an ORF whose function is uncertain. V dropped 3 bases and J dropped 4 bases, with 16 bases sitting between them. The CDR3 runs to 16 residues. The CDR3 loop is CASSHPRPRGNQPQHF. The CDR3 region has the DNA TGCGCCAGCAGTCATCCTCGGCCCCGCGGTAATCAGCCCCAGCATTTT.

The chain's CDR3 is CASSRDSNYGYTF. The CDR3 bases are TGTGCCAGCAGTCGGGACAGTAACTATGGCTACACCTTC. The chain recombines TRBV28 with TRBJ1-2; 7 bases are a match to TRBD1. The CDR3 consists of 13 residues. The V gene's germline CDR1 is MDHEN and CDR2 SYDVKM. Trimming cost V 5 bases and J 1 base; bases outside gene matches: 1.

This rearrangement joins TRBV7-2 to TRBJ2-1; 8 nucleotides line up with TRBD2. Unmatched junction bases numbered 13, after V lost 7 bases and J lost 8 bases. Looked up from germline, CDR1 is SGHTA and CDR2 is FQGNSA. This CDR3 has 15 residues. CDR3 coding DNA: TGTGCCAGCACTACGGATGGGAACGGGGGGGATGAGCAGTTCTTC. The encoded protein is CASTTDGNGGDEQFF.